This T cell receptor (beta chain) was found in a study of Ad26.COV2.S vaccination and SARS-CoV-2 variants. On the study more broadly: Each vaccinee took Ad26.COV2.S intramuscularly, once or twice 56 days apart.

Libraries were prepared by immunoSEQ multiplex PCR; TCRdb keeps only in-frame clonotypes and omits some of them. The profile shows 200,000 to 250,000 clones, roughly 88% of them singletons. Study-level findings and limits: Spike-specific TCR breadth in vaccine recipients exceeded that seen in placebo recipients. People who got the vaccine or the placebo had similar non-spike TCR breadth.

Turning to this clone: Its antigen remains unidentified.

Treatment noted: about 20 received Ad26.COV2.S at low or high dose, single or two shots; about five received placebo; per-sample allocation not given. At day 63 after the first vaccine or placebo injection, samples were drawn. Per germline, CDR1 GTSNPN and CDR2 SVGIG (reference sequence). V dropped 3 bases and J dropped 1 base, with 10 bases sitting between them. The CDR3 consists of 14 residues. Sequencing was performed on peripheral blood, taken in a trial of Ad26.COV2.S vaccine versus placebo. This clonotype originated in a person between 18 and 65 years old who received the Ad26.COV2.S COVID-19 vaccine or a placebo. This chain joins TRBV30 and TRBJ2-4; D perhaps matches TRBD2 (5 bases). The CDR3 DNA is TGTGCCTGGAGCGCCGGGGTTGCCAAAAACATTCAGTACTTC. This codes for CAWSAGVAKNIQYF.